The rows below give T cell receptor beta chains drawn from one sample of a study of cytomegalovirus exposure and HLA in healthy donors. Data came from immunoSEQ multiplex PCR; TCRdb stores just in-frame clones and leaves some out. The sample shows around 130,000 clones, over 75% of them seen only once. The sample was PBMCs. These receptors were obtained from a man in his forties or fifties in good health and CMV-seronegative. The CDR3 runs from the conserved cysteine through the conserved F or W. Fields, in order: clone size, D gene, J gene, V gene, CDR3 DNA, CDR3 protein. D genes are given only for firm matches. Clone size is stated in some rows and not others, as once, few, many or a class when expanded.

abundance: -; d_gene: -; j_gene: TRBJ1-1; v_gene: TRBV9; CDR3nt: TGTGCCAGCAGCGTAGCTCGCGGTACTGAAGCTTTCTTT; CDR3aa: CASSVARGTEAFF
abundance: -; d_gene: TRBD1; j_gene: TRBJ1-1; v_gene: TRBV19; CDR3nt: TGTGCCAGTAGGAGAAAGGGGGCGAACACTGAAGCTTTCTTT; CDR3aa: CASRRKGANTEAFF
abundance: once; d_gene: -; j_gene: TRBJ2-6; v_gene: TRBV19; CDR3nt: TGTGCCAGTAGTATGGCAGGCCGCTCTGGGGCCAACGTCCTGACTTTC; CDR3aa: CASSMAGRSGANVLTF
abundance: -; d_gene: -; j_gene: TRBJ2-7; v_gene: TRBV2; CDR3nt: TGTGCCAGCGGCTTCAGGGTTTACGAGCAGTACTTC; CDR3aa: CASGFRVYEQYF
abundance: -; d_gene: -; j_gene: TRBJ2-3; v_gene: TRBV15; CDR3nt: TGTGCCACCAGCAGAGATACGGGAGCTAGCACAGATACGCAGTATTTT; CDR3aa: CATSRDTGASTDTQYF
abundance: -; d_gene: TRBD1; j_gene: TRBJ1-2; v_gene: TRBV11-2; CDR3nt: TGTGCCAGCAGCTCGGGGACAGGGGGTAACTATGGCTACACCTTC; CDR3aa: CASSSGTGGNYGYTF
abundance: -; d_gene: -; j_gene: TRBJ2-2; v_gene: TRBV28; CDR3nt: TGTGCCAGCACCTGGTCAGGGCGAACGAACACCGGGGAGCTGTTTTTT; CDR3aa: CASTWSGRTNTGELFF
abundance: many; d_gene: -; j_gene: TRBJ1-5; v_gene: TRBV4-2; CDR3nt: TGTGCCAGCAGCCATACAGACAGCAATAGCAATCAGCCCCAGCATTTT; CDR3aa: CASSHTDSNSNQPQHF
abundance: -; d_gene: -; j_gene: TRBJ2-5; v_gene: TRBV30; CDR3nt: TGTGCCTGGAGAAGCTTGGAGACCCAGTACTTC; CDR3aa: CAWRSLETQYF
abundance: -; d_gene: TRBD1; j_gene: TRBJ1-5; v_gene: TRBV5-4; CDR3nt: TGTGCCAGCAGCTTGGGCGGACAGGGACCGTCTCAGCCCCAGCATTTT; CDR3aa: CASSLGGQGPSQPQHF
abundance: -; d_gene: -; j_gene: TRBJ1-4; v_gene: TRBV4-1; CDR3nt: TGCGCCAGCAGCCAAGAACAGGCTAATGAAAAACTGTTTTTT; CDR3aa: CASSQEQANEKLFF
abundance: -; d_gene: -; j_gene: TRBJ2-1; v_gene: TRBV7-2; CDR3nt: TGTGCCAGCAGCTTAGATGGTACTAGCAGGTACAATGAGCAGTTCTTC; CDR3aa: CASSLDGTSRYNEQFF
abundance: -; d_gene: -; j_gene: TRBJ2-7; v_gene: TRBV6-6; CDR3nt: TGTGCCACATGGTTAAGCCCCGGGGAAGACGAGCAGTACTTC; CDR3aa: CATWLSPGEDEQYF
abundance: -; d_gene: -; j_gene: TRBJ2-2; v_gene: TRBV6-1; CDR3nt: TGTGCCAGCAGTGAGATGGGACAGAACACCGGGGAGCTGTTTTTT; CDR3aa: CASSEMGQNTGELFF
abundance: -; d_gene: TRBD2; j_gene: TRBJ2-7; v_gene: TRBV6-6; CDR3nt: TGTGCCAGCAGGACTAGCGGGAGGGCCGTGGACGAGCAGTACTTC; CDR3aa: CASRTSGRAVDEQYF
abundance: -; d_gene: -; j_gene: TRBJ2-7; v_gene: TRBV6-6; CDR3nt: TGTGCCAGCAGTTACGTAGCCACTTACGAGCAGTACTTC; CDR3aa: CASSYVATYEQYF
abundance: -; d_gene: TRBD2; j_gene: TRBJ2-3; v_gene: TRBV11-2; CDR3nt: TGTGCCAGCAGCTTAGGGGGAGCGGGAGGGCTAGATACGCAGTATTTT; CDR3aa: CASSLGGAGGLDTQYF
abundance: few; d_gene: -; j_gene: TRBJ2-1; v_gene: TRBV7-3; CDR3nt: TGTGCCAGCAGCTTAAATCCCTCTTACAATGAGCAGTTCTTC; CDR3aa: CASSLNPSYNEQFF
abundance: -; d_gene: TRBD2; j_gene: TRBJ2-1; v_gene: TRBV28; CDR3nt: TGTGCCAGCAGAGCGGGAGGGCCTCGTCATAATGAGCAGTTCTTC; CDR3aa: CASRAGGPRHNEQFF
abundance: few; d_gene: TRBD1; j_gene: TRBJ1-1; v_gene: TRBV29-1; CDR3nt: TGCAGCGTTGTCGGACAGGGGGCAGACACTGAAGCTTTCTTT; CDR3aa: CSVVGQGADTEAFF
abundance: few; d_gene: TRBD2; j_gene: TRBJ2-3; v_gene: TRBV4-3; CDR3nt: TGCGCCAGCAGCCAAGAAGCACTAGCGGGAGAAGTAGGCACAGATACGCAGTATTTT; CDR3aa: CASSQEALAGEVGTDTQYF
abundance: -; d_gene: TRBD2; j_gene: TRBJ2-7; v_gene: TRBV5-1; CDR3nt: TGCGCCAGCAGATCCAGCGGGACCTCCTACGAGCAGTACTTC; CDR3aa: CASRSSGTSYEQYF
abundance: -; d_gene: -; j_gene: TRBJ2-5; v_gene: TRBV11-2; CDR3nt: TGTGCCAGCAGCTTACCGGGGGAAGAGACCCAGTACTTC; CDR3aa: CASSLPGEETQYF
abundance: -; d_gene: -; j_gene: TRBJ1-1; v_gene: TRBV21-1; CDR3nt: TGTGCCAGCAGCAAAGAACGTGGGACAGCGCTTAACACTGAAGCTTTCTTT; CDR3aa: CASSKERGTALNTEAFF
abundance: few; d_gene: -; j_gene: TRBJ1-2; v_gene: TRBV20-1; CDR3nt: TGCAGTGCCGCAGATAACTATGGCTACACCTTC; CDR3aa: CSAADNYGYTF
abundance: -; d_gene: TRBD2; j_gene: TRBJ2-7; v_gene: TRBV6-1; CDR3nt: TGTGCCAGCCGAAGGGAGGCGGGAGGGGTCTACGAGCAGTACTTC; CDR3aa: CASRREAGGVYEQYF
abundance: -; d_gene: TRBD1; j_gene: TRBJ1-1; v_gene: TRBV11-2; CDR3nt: TGTGCCAGCAGCCCGGGGGGACAGGGGGGCACTGAAGCTTTCTTT; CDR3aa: CASSPGGQGGTEAFF
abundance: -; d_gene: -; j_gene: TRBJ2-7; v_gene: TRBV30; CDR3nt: TGTGCCTGGAGTACAGTTTACGAGCAGTACTTC; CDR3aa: CAWSTVYEQYF
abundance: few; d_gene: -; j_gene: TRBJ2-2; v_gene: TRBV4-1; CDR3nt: TGCGCCAGCAGCCAAGGCAACCCCGGCAGGTCCGGGGAGCTGTTTTTT; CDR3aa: CASSQGNPGRSGELFF
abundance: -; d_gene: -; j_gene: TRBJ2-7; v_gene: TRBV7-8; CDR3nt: TGTGCCAGCAGCAGGGGTTACGAGCAGTACTTC; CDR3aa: CASSRGYEQYF
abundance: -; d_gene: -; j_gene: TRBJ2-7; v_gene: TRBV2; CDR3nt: TGTGCCAGCAGTGAAGCGCTGGCGGGGCGCTCCTACGAGCAGTACTTC; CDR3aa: CASSEALAGRSYEQYF
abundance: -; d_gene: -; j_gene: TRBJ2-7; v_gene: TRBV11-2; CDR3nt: TGTGCCAGCAGCCTCCTGGCTGCCAGTTCCTACGAGCAGTACTTC; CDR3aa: CASSLLAASSYEQYF
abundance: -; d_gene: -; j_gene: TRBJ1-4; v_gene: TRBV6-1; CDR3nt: TGTGCCAGCAGCCCCAAAACAAGTAATGAAAAACTGTTTTTT; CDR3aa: CASSPKTSNEKLFF
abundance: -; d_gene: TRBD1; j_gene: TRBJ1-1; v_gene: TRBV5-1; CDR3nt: TGCGCCAGCAGCCCCACGACAGGGGAGGGCACTGAAGCTTTCTTT; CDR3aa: CASSPTTGEGTEAFF
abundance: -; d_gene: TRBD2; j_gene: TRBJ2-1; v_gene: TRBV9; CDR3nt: TGTGCCAGCAGCGTAGTTGGCGGGAGCCTACTTCCGATTAATGAGCAGTTCTTC; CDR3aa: CASSVVGGSLLPINEQFF
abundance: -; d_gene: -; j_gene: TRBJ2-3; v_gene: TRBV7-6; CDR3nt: TGTGCCAGCAGCTTCGAGCCCACAGATACGCAGTATTTT; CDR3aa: CASSFEPTDTQYF
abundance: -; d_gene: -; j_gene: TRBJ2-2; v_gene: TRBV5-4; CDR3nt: TGTGCCAGCAGTGCAGGGTTGAACACCGGGGAGCTGTTTTTT; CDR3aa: CASSAGLNTGELFF
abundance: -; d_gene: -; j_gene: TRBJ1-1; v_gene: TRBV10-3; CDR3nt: TGTGCCAGCCGGTTAACAGGGTCCATCGCTGAAGCTTTCTTT; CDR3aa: CASRLTGSIAEAFF
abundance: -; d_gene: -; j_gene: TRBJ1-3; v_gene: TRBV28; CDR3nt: TGTGCCAGCTCAAGGGGGGGTACTTTGCTGGGAAACACCATATATTTT; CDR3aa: CASSRGGTLLGNTIYF
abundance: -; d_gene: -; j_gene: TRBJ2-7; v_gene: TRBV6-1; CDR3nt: TGTGCCAGCAGTGAAGCTGGGGGCCCTGACGAGCAGTACTTC; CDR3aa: CASSEAGGPDEQYF
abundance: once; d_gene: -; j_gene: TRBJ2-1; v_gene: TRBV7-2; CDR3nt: TGTGCCAGCAGCTCCCCCGGGTTCAGCAATGAGCAGTTCTTC; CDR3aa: CASSSPGFSNEQFF
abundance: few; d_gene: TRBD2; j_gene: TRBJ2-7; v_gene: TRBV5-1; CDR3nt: TGCGCCAGCAGCTTGGTCAGGACTAGCGGAACCTACGAGCAGTACTTC; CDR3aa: CASSLVRTSGTYEQYF
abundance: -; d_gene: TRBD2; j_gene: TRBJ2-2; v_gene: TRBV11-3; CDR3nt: TGTGCCAGCAGCTTTTCGGGAGGAAACACCGGGGAGCTGTTTTTT; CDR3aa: CASSFSGGNTGELFF
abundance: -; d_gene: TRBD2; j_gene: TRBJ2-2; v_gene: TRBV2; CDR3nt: TGTGCCAGCAGTCGGGAGGGACTAGCGAATACAAAGAACACCGGGGAGCTGTTTTTT; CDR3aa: CASSREGLANTKNTGELFF
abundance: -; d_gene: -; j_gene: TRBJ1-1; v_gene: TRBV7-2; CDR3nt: TGTGCCAGCAGCCGTCGAGTGAACACTGAAGCTTTCTTT; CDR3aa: CASSRRVNTEAFF
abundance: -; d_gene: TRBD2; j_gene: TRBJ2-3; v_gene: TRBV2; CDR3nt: TGTGCCAGCAGGGGGGGACTAGCGTCAGATACGCAGTATTTT; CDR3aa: CASRGGLASDTQYF
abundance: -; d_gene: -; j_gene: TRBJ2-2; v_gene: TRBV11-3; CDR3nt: TGTGCCAGCAGCTTAGATAGTAGGAACACCGGGGAGCTGTTTTTT; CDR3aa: CASSLDSRNTGELFF
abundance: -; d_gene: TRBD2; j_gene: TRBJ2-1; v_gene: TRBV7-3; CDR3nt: TGTGCCAGCAGCTCTAGCGGGAGTTATGAGCAGTTCTTC; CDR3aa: CASSSSGSYEQFF
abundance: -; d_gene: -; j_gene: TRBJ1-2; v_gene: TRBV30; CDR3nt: TGTGCCTGGACCCCAGGGAACTATGGCTACACCTTC; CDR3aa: CAWTPGNYGYTF
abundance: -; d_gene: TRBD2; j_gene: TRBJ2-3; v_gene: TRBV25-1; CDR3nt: TGTGCCAGCAGTGTTAGCGGGAGAGGCACAGATACGCAGTATTTT; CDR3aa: CASSVSGRGTDTQYF
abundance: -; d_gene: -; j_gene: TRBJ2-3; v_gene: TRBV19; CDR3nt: TGTGCCAGTAGTATGGGGCTCGCGGGAAAGGATACGCAGTATTTT; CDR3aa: CASSMGLAGKDTQYF
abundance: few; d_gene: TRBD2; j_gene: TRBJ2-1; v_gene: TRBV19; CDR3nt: TGTGCCAGTACCCTCACGGACATGGGACTAGCGGGTAACAATGAGCAGTTCTTC; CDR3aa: CASTLTDMGLAGNNEQFF
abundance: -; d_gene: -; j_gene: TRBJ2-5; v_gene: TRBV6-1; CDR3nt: TGTGCCAGCAGTGAACCGCCCGAGGAGACCCAGTACTTC; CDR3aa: CASSEPPEETQYF
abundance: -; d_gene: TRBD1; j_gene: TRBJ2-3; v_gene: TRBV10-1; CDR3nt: TGCGCCAGCAGTGATTCTTCAGGGGGCGTAGGGGATACGCAGTATTTT; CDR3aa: CASSDSSGGVGDTQYF
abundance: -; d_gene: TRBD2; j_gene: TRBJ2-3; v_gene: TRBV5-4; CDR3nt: TGTGCCAGCAGCCCGGGACTAGCGGGAGAAAGGGGGGGCACAGATACGCAGTATTTT; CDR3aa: CASSPGLAGERGGTDTQYF
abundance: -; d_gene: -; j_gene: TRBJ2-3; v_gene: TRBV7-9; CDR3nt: TGTGCCAGCAGCTACACTGGGGGCAGCACAGATACGCAGTATTTT; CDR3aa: CASSYTGGSTDTQYF
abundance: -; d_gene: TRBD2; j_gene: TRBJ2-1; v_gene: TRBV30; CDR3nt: TGTGCCTGGAACAGACTAGCGGGAGGTGAGCAGTTCTTC; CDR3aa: CAWNRLAGGEQFF
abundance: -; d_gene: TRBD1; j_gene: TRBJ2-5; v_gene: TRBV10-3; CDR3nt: TGTGCCATCAGTGACGGGACAGAAGAGACCCAGTACTTC; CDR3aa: CAISDGTEETQYF
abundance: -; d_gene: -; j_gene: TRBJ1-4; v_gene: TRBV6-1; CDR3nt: TGTGCCACGGCGGAAACAGGTTTCTCGATGAAGAAACTGTTTTTT; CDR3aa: CATAETGFSMKKLFF
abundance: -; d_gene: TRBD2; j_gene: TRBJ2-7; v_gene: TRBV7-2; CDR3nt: TGTGCCAGCAGCCCCGGACTAGCTCACAACGAGCAGCACTTC; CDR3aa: CASSPGLAHNEQHF